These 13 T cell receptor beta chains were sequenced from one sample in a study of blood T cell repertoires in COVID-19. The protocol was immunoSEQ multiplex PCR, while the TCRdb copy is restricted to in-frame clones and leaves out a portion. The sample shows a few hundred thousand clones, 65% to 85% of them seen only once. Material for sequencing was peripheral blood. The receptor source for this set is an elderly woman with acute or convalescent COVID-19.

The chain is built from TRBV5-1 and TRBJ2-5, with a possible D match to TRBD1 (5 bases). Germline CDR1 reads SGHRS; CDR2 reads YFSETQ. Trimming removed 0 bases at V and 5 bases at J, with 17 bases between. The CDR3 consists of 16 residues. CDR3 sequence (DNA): TGCGCCAGCAGCTTGGATCCAGGGCGGATGGGGGAGACCCAGTACTTC. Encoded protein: CASSLDPGRMGETQYF.

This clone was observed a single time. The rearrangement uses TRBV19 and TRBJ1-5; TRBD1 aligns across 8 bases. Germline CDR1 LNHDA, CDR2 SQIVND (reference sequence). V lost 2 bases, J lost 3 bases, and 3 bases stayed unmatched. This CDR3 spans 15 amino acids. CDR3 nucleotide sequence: TGTGCCAGTAGTATACAGGGGGCACCCAATCAGCCCCAGCATTTT. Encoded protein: CASSIQGAPNQPQHF.

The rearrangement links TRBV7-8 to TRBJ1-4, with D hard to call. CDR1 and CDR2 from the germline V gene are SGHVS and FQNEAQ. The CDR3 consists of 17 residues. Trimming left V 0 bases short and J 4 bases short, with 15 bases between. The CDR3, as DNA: TGTGCCAGCAGCTTAGCACGCAGTCAGGCCCTTAATGAAAAACTGTTTTTT. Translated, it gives CASSLARSQALNEKLFF. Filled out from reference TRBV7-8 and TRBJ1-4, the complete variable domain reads GAGVSQSPRYKVAKRGQDVALRCDPISGHVSLFWYQQALGQGPEFLTYFQNEAQLDKSGLPSDRFFAERPEGSVSTLKIQRTQQEDSAVYLCASSLARSQALNEKLFFGSGTQLSVL.

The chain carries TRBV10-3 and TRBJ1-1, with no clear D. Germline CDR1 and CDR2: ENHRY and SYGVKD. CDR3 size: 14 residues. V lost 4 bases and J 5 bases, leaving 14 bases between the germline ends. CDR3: CAISVWEARTEAFF. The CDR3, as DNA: TGTGCCATCAGTGTCTGGGAGGCCCGGACTGAAGCTTTCTTT.

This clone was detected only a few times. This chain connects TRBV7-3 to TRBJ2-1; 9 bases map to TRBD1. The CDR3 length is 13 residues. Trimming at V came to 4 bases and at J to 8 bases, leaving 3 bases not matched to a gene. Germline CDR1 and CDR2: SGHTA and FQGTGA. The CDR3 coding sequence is TGTGCCAGCAGCTCATGGACAGGGGATGAGCAGTTCTTC. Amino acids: CASSSWTGDEQFF. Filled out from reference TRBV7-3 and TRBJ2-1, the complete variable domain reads GAGVSQTPSNKVTEKGKYVELRCDPISGHTALYWYRQSLGQGPEFLIYFQGTGAADDSGLPNDRFFAVRPEGSVSTLKIQRTERGDSAVYLCASSSWTGDEQFFGPGTRLTVL.

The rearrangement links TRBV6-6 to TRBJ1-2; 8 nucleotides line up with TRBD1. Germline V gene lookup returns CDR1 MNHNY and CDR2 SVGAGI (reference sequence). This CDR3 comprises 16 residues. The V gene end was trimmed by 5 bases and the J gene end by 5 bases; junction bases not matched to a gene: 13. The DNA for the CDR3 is TGTGCCAGCAGTCGAACAAACAGGGGACAGGAATATGGCTACACCTTC. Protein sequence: CASSRTNRGQEYGYTF.

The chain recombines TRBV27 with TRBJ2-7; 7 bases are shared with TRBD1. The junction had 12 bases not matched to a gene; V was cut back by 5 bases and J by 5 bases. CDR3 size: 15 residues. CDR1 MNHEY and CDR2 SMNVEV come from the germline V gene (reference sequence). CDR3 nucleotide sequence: TGTGCCAGCAGTAAGGGACAGTTGCAGGGCAACGAGCAGTACTTC. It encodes CASSKGQLQGNEQYF.

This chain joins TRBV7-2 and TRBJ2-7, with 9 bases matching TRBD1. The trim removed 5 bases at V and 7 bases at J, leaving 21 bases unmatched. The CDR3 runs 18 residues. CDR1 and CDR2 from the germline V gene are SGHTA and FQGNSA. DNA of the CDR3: TGTGCCAGCAGCCTCTCGCCCCTCGGAACAGGGGGCTTAAGGGAGCAGTACTTC. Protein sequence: CASSLSPLGTGGLREQYF.

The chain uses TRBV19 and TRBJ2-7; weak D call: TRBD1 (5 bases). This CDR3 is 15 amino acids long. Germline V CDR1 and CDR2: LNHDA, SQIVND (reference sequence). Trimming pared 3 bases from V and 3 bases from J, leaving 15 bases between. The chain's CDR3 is CASSIQYQGNYEQYF. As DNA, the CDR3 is TGTGCCAGTAGTATTCAGTACCAGGGTAACTACGAGCAGTACTTC.

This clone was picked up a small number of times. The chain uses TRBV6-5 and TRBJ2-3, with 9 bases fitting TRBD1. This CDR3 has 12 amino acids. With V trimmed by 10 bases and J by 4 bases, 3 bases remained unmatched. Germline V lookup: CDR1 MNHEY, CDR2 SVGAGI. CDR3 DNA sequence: TGTGCCACCAGACAGGGGGCAGATACGCAGTATTTT. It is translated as CATRQGADTQYF.

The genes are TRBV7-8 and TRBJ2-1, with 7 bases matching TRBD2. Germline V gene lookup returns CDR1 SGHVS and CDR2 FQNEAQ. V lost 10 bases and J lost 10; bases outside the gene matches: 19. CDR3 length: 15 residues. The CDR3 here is CAIWTERGSQREQFF. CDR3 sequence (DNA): TGTGCCATTTGGACCGAGCGGGGTTCCCAGCGGGAGCAGTTCTTC.

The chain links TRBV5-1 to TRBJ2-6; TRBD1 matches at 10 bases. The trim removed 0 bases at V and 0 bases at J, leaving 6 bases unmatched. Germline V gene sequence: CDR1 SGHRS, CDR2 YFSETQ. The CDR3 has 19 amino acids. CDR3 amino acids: CASSLGRGQGGSGANVLTF. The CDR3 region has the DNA TGCGCCAGCAGCTTGGGTCGCGGACAGGGGGGCTCTGGGGCCAACGTCCTGACTTTC.

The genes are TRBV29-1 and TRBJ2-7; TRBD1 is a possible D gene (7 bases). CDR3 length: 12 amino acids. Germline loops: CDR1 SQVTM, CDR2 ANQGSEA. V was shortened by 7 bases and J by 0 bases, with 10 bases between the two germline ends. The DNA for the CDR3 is TGCAGCGGGAGGGGGCCCTCCTACGAGCAGTACTTC. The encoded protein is CSGRGPSYEQYF.